One sample yielded the 20 T cell receptor beta chains listed below, sequenced in a study of OX40 agonist ivuxolimab in advanced cancers. Measured with immunoSEQ multiplex PCR; TCRdb has only the in-frame clones, and not every one. Among 65,000 to 75,000 clones listed, approximately 87% were seen once. Sample: CD4+ or CD8+ T cells sorted from blood, taken in a trial of the OX40 agonist ivuxolimab. The receptors derive from an adult with an advanced solid tumor such as melanoma, head and neck, liver or kidney cancer.

Only one count was recorded for this clone. The chain carries TRBV19 and TRBJ1-6; 8 bases agree with TRBD1. The CDR3 has 14 residues. From germline, CDR1 is LNHDA and CDR2 SQIVND (reference sequence). Trimming took 5 bases from V and 10 from J; bases not matched to a gene: 7. The CDR3 protein is CASSSDRGGSPLHF. The CDR3 nucleotides read TGTGCCAGTAGTTCTGACAGGGGAGGCTCACCCCTCCACTTT. The full variable domain, in which reference TRBV19 and TRBJ1-6 provide the parts outside the CDR3, is DGGITQSPKYLFRKEGQNVTLSCEQNLNHDAMYWYRQDPGQGLRLIYYSQIVNDFQKGDIAEGYSVSREKKESFPLTVTSAQKNPTAFYLCASSSDRGGSPLHFGNGTRLTVT.

This chain uses TRBV18 with TRBJ1-1, with 9 positions matching TRBD1. Germline V gives CDR1 KGHSH, CDR2 LQKENI. This CDR3 has 14 amino acids. J was trimmed by 5 bases and V by 3 bases; bases with no gene match: 4. The CDR3 DNA follows: TGTGCCAGCTCACCTTCGGACAGGGGAACTGAAGCTTTCTTT. The encoded protein is CASSPSDRGTEAFF. Full variable domain (missing parts from reference TRBV18 and TRBJ1-1): NAGVMQNPRHLVRRRGQEARLRCSPMKGHSHVYWYRQLPEEGLKFMVYLQKENIIDESGMPKERFSAEFPKEGPSILRIQQVVRGDSAAYFCASSPSDRGTEAFFGQGTRLTVV.

The rearrangement links TRBV7-2 to TRBJ1-1; D gene uncertain. Trimming shortened V by 1 base and J by 1 base, and 19 bases separated the two germline ends. This CDR3 is built from 18 residues. Per the germline V gene, CDR1 is SGHTA and CDR2 is FQGNSA. The CDR3: CASSLGPLKRHTNTEAFF. The CDR3 DNA is TGTGCCAGCAGCTTAGGACCATTAAAGCGGCATACGAACACTGAAGCTTTCTTT. Full variable domain (rest looked up from reference TRBV7-2 and TRBJ1-1): GAGVSQSPSNKVTEKGKDVELRCDPISGHTALYWYRQSLGQGLEFLIYFQGNSAPDKSGLPSDRFSAERTGGSVSTLTIQRTQQEDSAVYLCASSLGPLKRHTNTEAFFGQGTRLTVV.

The V gene is TRBV10-2, the J gene TRBJ2-1, with TRBD2 matching over 7 bases. The V segment lost 8 bases and the J segment 7 bases; nucleotides outside the gene matches: 2. The CDR3 consists of 11 residues. The V gene's germline CDR1 is WSHSY and CDR2 SAAADI. The CDR3 here is CASLGGNEQFF. In DNA form, the CDR3 reads TGCGCCAGCTTGGGGGGGAATGAGCAGTTCTTC.

Only a few counts were recorded for this clone. J is TRBJ1-2 and V is TRBV29-1; weak D call: TRBD1 (6 bases). CDR1 and CDR2 (germline): SQVTM, ANQGSEA. The CDR3 is 13 residues long. The V gene lost 4 bases and the J gene lost 3 bases, with 12 bases spanning the gap. In DNA, the CDR3 is TGCAGCGTTGTAACAGGGAGTGACTATGGCTACACCTTC. It codes for CSVVTGSDYGYTF.

This chain uses TRBV10-3 with TRBJ2-1, with a tentative D call TRBD2 (6 bases). The CDR3 is made up of 15 amino acids. V was cut by 6 bases and J by 9 bases, with 21 bases left in between. Germline loops: CDR1 ENHRY, CDR2 SYGVKD. CDR3 bases: TGTGCCATCAGAGGAGCGGGTACCGCCAGTGGTGAGCAGTTCTTC. Translating gives CAIRGAGTASGEQFF.

This clone was seen just once. The rearrangement uses TRBV6-5 and TRBJ1-2; perhaps TRBD1 as D (6 bases). The V gene lost 6 bases and the J gene lost 12 bases, with 26 bases spanning the gap. The CDR3 runs 15 residues. CDR1 is MNHEY, CDR2 SVGAGI, per germline. The DNA for the CDR3 is TGTGCCAGCAGCCACCGGACAGACCCTGAGGGGCCGGACACCTTC. Amino acids: CASSHRTDPEGPDTF.

The V gene is TRBV29-1, the J gene TRBJ2-2, with TRBD1 matching 7 bases. The CDR3 totals 15 residues. CDR1 is SQVTM, CDR2 ANQGSEA, per germline. V shed 0 bases and J 7 bases; nucleotides not matched to a gene: 8. CDR3 DNA sequence: TGCAGCGTTGAAGAGCCAGGGGGTCTAGACGGGGAGCTGTTTTTT. Translated, it gives CSVEEPGGLDGELFF.

The chain carries TRBV29-1 and TRBJ1-3, with D unresolved. The CDR3 contains 14 residues. Trimming removed 5 bases from V and 0 bases from J, with 11 bases in between. Germline-derived CDR1 and CDR2 are SQVTM and ANQGSEA. The CDR3 nucleotides read TGCAGCGTTCGAATATCCGGCTCTGGAAACACCATATATTTT. Translated: CSVRISGSGNTIYF.

The genes are TRBV19 and TRBJ1-2; D may be TRBD1 (5 bases). This CDR3 is built from 13 residues. The V end lost 3 bases, the J end lost 8 bases, and 13 bases lay between the germline ends. The germline gives CDR1 LNHDA, CDR2 SQIVND (reference sequence). CDR3 in amino acids: CASSMVGDVGYTF. The CDR3 nucleotides read TGTGCCAGTAGTATGGTGGGGGATGTCGGCTACACCTTC.

This clone showed up just a few times. This chain joins TRBV21-1 and TRBJ2-2. TRBV21-1 represents a pseudogene. This CDR3 contains 12 residues. CDR3 loop: CASSGGCGELFF. Written as DNA, the CDR3 is TGTGCCAGCAGCGGGGGATGCGGGGAGCTGTTTTTT.

The chain's CDR3 is CASSPAGGMNTEAFF. Here the CDR3 DNA reads TGTGCCAGCAGCCCCGCAGGGGGCATGAACACTGAAGCTTTCTTT. V is TRBV7-2 and J is TRBJ1-1; TRBD1 matches 8 bases. The CDR3 contains 15 residues. CDR1 is SGHTA and CDR2 is FQGNSA in the germline V gene. J was trimmed by 0 bases and V by 5 bases; bases with no gene match: 5.

This chain uses TRBV6-6 with TRBJ1-2, with D perhaps TRBD1 (6 bases). Germline assignment: CDR1 MNHNY and CDR2 SVGAGI (reference sequence). The CDR3 consists of 12 residues. Trimming took 7 bases from V and 3 from J, leaving 9 bases between them. For the CDR3, the DNA is TGTGCCAGCACCCCAGGGGACTATGGCTACACCTTC. This codes for CASTPGDYGYTF.

The chain carries TRBV5-8 and TRBJ1-2, with a possible D match to TRBD1 (5 bases). CDR3 size: 15 residues. V was trimmed by 5 bases and J by 8 bases, leaving 22 bases between them. Looked up from germline, CDR1 is SGHTS and CDR2 is YDEGEE. The chain's CDR3 is CASRQWGGEGYGYTF. The CDR3 DNA sequence: TGTGCCAGCAGACAATGGGGCGGGGAGGGATACGGCTACACCTTC.

With respect to this clone: Other DNA sequences from this sample encode an identical CDR3 as well. This chain uses TRBV19 with TRBJ1-1; perhaps TRBD1 as D (5 bases). The CDR3 spans 14 residues. Germline V gene data show CDR1 as LNHDA and CDR2 as SQIVND (reference sequence). The V and J ends lost 3 bases and 3 bases respectively, with 11 bases between them. This CDR3 is CASSIGQGYTEAFF. The CDR3, as DNA: TGTGCCAGTAGTATCGGTCAGGGATACACTGAAGCTTTCTTT.

This clone was seen a single time. V usage is TRBV6-5 and J usage is TRBJ1-2, with D possibly being TRBD1 (6 bases). Germline lookup yields CDR1 MNHEY and CDR2 SVGAGI. CDR3 length: 15 amino acids. Trimming took 10 bases from V and 1 from J, leaving 19 bases between them. CDR3 region: CATKLGAMGNYGYTF. The CDR3 nucleotides read TGTGCCACCAAACTGGGGGCGATGGGTAACTATGGCTACACCTTC.

This chain links TRBV10-3 with TRBJ2-1, with D perhaps matching TRBD2 (6 bases). The CDR3 runs to 17 residues. V lost 4 bases, J lost 1 base, and 17 bases lay in between. CDR1 and CDR2 from the germline V gene are ENHRY and SYGVKD. The CDR3 nucleotides are TGTGCCATCAGTGGGGAGAATAGCGGCCTTTCCTACAATGAGCAGTTCTTC. Protein: CAISGENSGLSYNEQFF.

The chain is built from TRBV7-8 and TRBJ1-1; D may be TRBD1 (5 bases). The germline gives CDR1 SGHVS, CDR2 FQNEAQ. V lost 8 bases, J lost 2 bases, and 21 bases lay in between. This CDR3 has 16 residues. Here the CDR3 DNA reads TGTGCCAGCCTTCTCCGGGACGGACTAATTAACACTGAAGCTTTCTTT. Amino acids: CASLLRDGLINTEAFF.

This rearrangement joins TRBV7-8 to TRBJ2-1; D gene ambiguous. The V gene lost 6 bases and the J gene lost 6 bases, with 6 bases spanning the gap. The CDR3 has 11 residues. CDR1 is SGHVS, CDR2 FQNEAQ, per germline. CDR3 in DNA: TGTGCCAGCAGTTGGAGCAATGAGCAGTTCTTC. This sequence encodes CASSWSNEQFF.

V is TRBV19 and J is TRBJ2-5; no reliable D call. With the DNA end fitting TRBJ2-7 better, the J assignment may be wrong. The V gene's germline CDR1 is LNHDA and CDR2 SQIVND (reference sequence). The CDR3 is made up of 14 amino acids. As DNA, the CDR3 is TGTGCCAGTAGTATCACGGGTTCCGTGGGCGAGCAGTACTTC. Protein: CASSITGSVGEQYF.